The 22 T cell receptor beta chains below all came from one sample that was sequenced in a study of blood T cell repertoires in COVID-19 (dated by TCRdb to about 2020). The library was obtained by the immunoSEQ multiplex PCR assay. The table was pulled from immuneACCESS by TCRdb, which kept in-frame rearrangements only. Such tables lose some clones; where checked, under half of the loss comes from unresolved V genes, and the rest has no known cause. This sample lists about 280,000 clones; almost 85% were detected once. Together, the top ten hold roughly 5.3% of the sample. Sequencing input: peripheral blood. These receptors originate from a man in his fifties with active or convalescent COVID-19.

This clone turned up a few times. The chain carries TRBV27 and TRBJ1-2, with D perhaps matching TRBD1 (6 bases). The germline gives CDR1 MNHEY, CDR2 SMNVEV (reference sequence). Trimming pared 5 bases from V and 4 bases from J, leaving 17 bases between. The CDR3 sequence is 15 residues long. CDR3 residues: CASSPDDRSRYGYTF. CDR3 nucleotides: TGTGCCAGCAGTCCCGACGACAGGTCTCGCTATGGCTACACCTTC.

This clone was seen once. The chain uses TRBV2 and TRBJ1-2; D gene ambiguous. Germline CDR1 SNHLY, CDR2 FYNNEI. Trimming took 5 bases from V and 2 from J, leaving 12 bases between them. This CDR3 has 14 residues. In DNA form, the CDR3 reads TGTGCCAGCAGTCCTAGCGACGTGAACTATGGCTACACCTTC. Its translation: CASSPSDVNYGYTF.

V is TRBV5-1 and J is TRBJ2-5; 16 bases are a match to TRBD2. Germline V lookup: CDR1 SGHRS, CDR2 YFSETQ. Unmatched junction bases numbered 11, after V lost 5 bases and J lost 1 base. The CDR3 consists of 19 residues. DNA of the CDR3: TGCGCCAGCAGGCGTACCGGGACTAGCGGGAGGGGAAGCCAAGAGACCCAGTACTTC. It is translated as CASRRTGTSGRGSQETQYF.

The V gene is TRBV4-2, the J gene TRBJ2-2; possible D gene TRBD2, 6 bases. The length of the CDR3 is 14 residues. Trimming pared 0 bases from V and 5 bases from J, leaving 7 bases between. Germline V CDR1 and CDR2: LGHNA, YNFKEQ. The CDR3 DNA reads as TGTGCCAGCAGCCAAGATGGGAGGACCGGGGAGCTGTTTTTT. It codes for CASSQDGRTGELFF.

With respect to this clone: The sample carries other DNA sequences with the same CDR3. This chain joins TRBV4-1 and TRBJ2-3; tentatively, D is TRBD2 (5 bases). The germline CDR1 and CDR2 sequences are MGHRA and YSYEKL. This CDR3 is 16 amino acids long. The V gene lost 2 bases and the J gene lost 0 bases, with 12 bases spanning the gap. The CDR3 sequence is CASSQQGTRSTDTQYF. The CDR3 coding sequence is TGCGCCAGCAGCCAACAAGGAACTAGGAGCACAGATACGCAGTATTTT.

This clone was found a few times. The genes are TRBV19 and TRBJ1-2; TRBD1 is a possible D gene (5 bases). This CDR3 region has 12 residues. The germline CDR1 and CDR2 sequences are LNHDA and SQIVND (reference sequence). V was cut by 5 bases and J by 4 bases, with 8 bases left in between. The DNA of the CDR3 is TGTGCCAGTAGTGCAGGGTTCTATGGCTACACCTTC. Amino acid sequence: CASSAGFYGYTF.

The V call is TRBV27, the J call TRBJ1-4; no reliable D call. V shed 3 bases and J shed 5 bases, with 10 bases lying between them. CDR3 length: 14 residues. Looked up from germline, CDR1 is MNHEY and CDR2 is SMNVEV (reference sequence). In DNA form, the CDR3 reads TGTGCCAGCAGTTTTCAGGCGTCCAATGAAAAACTGTTTTTT. As protein: CASSFQASNEKLFF.

V is TRBV7-9 and J is TRBJ2-1, with TRBD2 matching 13 bases. Trimming took 3 bases from V and 4 from J; bases not matched to a gene: 0. Germline V gene sequence: CDR1 SEHNR, CDR2 FQNEAQ (reference sequence). CDR3 length equals 15 residues. This CDR3 reads CASSLTSGRYNEQFF. DNA for the CDR3: TGTGCCAGCAGCTTGACTAGCGGGAGGTACAATGAGCAGTTCTTC.

CDR3 DNA: TGCAGTGCTTGTGGTAGCGGGTTTTCCTACAATGAGCAGTTCTTC. It yields the protein CSACGSGFSYNEQFF. V and J are TRBV20-1 and TRBJ2-1; TRBD2 matches 7 bases. V trimming: 5 bases; J trimming: 1 base; junction bases outside the gene matches: 8. Germline assignment: CDR1 DFQATT and CDR2 SNEGSKA (reference sequence). The CDR3 is 15 amino acids.

The V call is TRBV29-1, the J call TRBJ1-2, with TRBD1 identical over 7 bases. The CDR3 has 13 residues. V shed 4 bases, J shed 2 bases, and the junction held 4 bases outside the gene matches. Germline V gives CDR1 SQVTM, CDR2 ANQGSEA. This chain's CDR3 is CSVAGQQNYGYTF. The CDR3 DNA is TGCAGCGTTGCGGGACAGCAGAACTATGGCTACACCTTC.

The chain is built from TRBV5-1 and TRBJ2-1, with TRBD2 matching over 10 bases. This CDR3 has 16 amino acids. The junction had 5 bases not matched to a gene; V was cut back by 0 bases and J by 5 bases. Germline lookup yields CDR1 SGHRS and CDR2 YFSETQ. The CDR3 DNA reads TGCGCCAGCAGCTTGGGATCTAGCGGGAGCAACAATGAGCAGTTCTTC. This codes for CASSLGSSGSNNEQFF.

The V call is TRBV27, the J call TRBJ2-7; 11 positions match TRBD2. This CDR3 contains 16 residues. J was trimmed by 3 bases and V by 6 bases; bases with no gene match: 10. Germline loops: CDR1 MNHEY, CDR2 SMNVEV (reference sequence). The CDR3 bases are TGTGCCAGCAGAGGGGGGACTAGCGGAAGCCGCTACGAGCAGTACTTC. The encoded protein is CASRGGTSGSRYEQYF.

The V and J genes are TRBV6-1 and TRBJ2-1, with D possibly TRBD1 on 6 matching bases. Per the germline V gene, CDR1 is MNHNS and CDR2 is SASEGT. V was shortened by 2 bases and J by 10 bases, with 18 bases between the two germline ends. The CDR3 length is 15 residues. The CDR3 DNA follows: TGTGCCAGCAGTGAAATAGGGGGTAGGGCCGAAGAGCAGTTCTTC. Amino acid sequence: CASSEIGGRAEEQFF.

The rearrangement uses TRBV3-1 (or the pseudogene TRBV3-2) and TRBJ2-6; TRBD2 might be the D (6 bases). Germline V CDR1 and CDR2: LGHDT, YNNKEL (reference sequence). Trimming took 1 base from V and 4 from J, leaving 14 bases between them. The CDR3 contains 17 residues. The CDR3: CASSQVWLGGGANVLTF. The CDR3 DNA follows: TGTGCCAGCAGCCAAGTGTGGCTGGGGGGAGGGGCCAACGTCCTGACTTTC.

The rearrangement links TRBV4-1 to TRBJ2-1, with TRBD2 matching 14 bases. V lost 2 bases and J lost 4; bases outside the gene matches: 7. Germline V gene data show CDR1 as MGHRA and CDR2 as YSYEKL. This CDR3 has 18 residues. DNA of the CDR3: TGCGCCAGCAGCCAACCGGGACTAGCGGGAGAGGGTTACAATGAGCAGTTCTTC. Its protein product is CASSQPGLAGEGYNEQFF.

This clone turned up a few times. The chain employs TRBV9 and TRBJ2-5, with D perhaps matching TRBD1 (6 bases). CDR3 length equals 14 residues. Looked up from germline, CDR1 is SGDLS and CDR2 is YYNGEE. Trimming pared 3 bases from V and 5 bases from J, leaving 14 bases between. CDR3 residues: CASSAGQGWETQYF. The DNA of the CDR3 is TGTGCCAGCAGCGCGGGACAAGGCTGGGAGACCCAGTACTTC.

For this clone: At one of its ends the junction is not consistent with the germline gene, which may arise from a read error. V gene TRBV7-7 combines with J gene TRBJ1-2, with D possibly being TRBD1 (5 bases). CDR1 is SSHAT and CDR2 is FNYEAQ in the germline V gene (reference sequence). This CDR3 has 16 residues. Here the CDR3 DNA reads TGTGCTAGCAGCTCTAGACGGGACTTGGGGGTCTATGGCTACACCTTC. Its translation is CASSSRRDLGVYGYTF.

This clone showed up just once. The rearrangement uses TRBV2 and TRBJ2-7, with 11 nucleotides matching TRBD1. The germline V gene encodes CDR1 SNHLY and CDR2 FYNNEI. The CDR3 has 13 amino acids. V was pared by 8 bases and J by 4 bases, with 4 bases of the junction left unmatched. CDR3 nucleotides: TGTGCCAGCTGGGGACAGGGGGGATACGAGCAGTACTTC. This translates into CASWGQGGYEQYF.

A word on this clone: This sample also contains other DNA sequences that code for the same CDR3. The chain has TRBV3-1 (or the pseudogene TRBV3-2) and TRBJ1-5; TRBD1 aligns across 11 bases. This CDR3 has 15 amino acids. Per germline, CDR1 LGHDT and CDR2 YNNKEL (reference sequence). J lost 4 bases, V lost 4 bases, and 3 bases had no gene match. Here the CDR3 DNA reads TGTGCCAGCAGCCGCGGGACAGGGGGAAATCAGCCCCAGCATTTT. It specifies CASSRGTGGNQPQHF.

V is TRBV9 and J is TRBJ2-3, with D possibly matching TRBD1 (7 bases). Trimming left V 4 bases short and J 4 bases short, with 22 bases between. The CDR3 extends over 17 amino acids. Germline values: CDR1 SGDLS, CDR2 YYNGEE. CDR3 sequence: CASSTYDRAGSSDTQYF. The DNA for the CDR3 is TGTGCCAGCAGCACCTACGACAGGGCGGGAAGTTCAGATACGCAGTATTTT.

V gene TRBV5-1 combines with J gene TRBJ1-4; D possibly corresponds to TRBD1 (5 bases). The CDR3 consists of 14 residues. Trimming cost V 4 bases and J 4 bases, with 11 bases left between them. Germline CDR1 and CDR2: SGHRS and YFSETQ. CDR3 in DNA: TGCGCCAGCAGCGAATCTCAGGGTAATGAAAAACTGTTTTTT. This gives the protein CASSESQGNEKLFF.

This clone was counted a few times. The chain links TRBV12-5 to TRBJ2-1, with 8 bases that match TRBD2. V lost 4 bases to trimming and J lost 1 base; unmatched junction nucleotides: 9. Germline-derived CDR1 and CDR2 are LGHNT and FRNRAP. The CDR3 runs 17 residues. CDR3 sequence reads: CASGWFPREGSYNEQFF. CDR3 nucleotide sequence: TGTGCTAGTGGTTGGTTCCCCCGGGAGGGGTCCTACAATGAGCAGTTCTTC.